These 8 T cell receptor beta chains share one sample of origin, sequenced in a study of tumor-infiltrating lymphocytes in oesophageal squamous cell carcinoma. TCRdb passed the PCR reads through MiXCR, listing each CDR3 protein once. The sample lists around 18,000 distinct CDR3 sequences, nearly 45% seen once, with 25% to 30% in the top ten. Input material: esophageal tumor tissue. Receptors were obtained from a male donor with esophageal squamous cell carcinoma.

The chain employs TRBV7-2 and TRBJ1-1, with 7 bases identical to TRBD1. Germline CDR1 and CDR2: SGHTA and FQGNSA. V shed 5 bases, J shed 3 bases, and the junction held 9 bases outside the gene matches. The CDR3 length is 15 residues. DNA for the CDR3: TGTGCCAGCAGCCCCAGACAGGGCTTGGACACTGAAGCTTTCTTT. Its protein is CASSPRQGLDTEAFF.

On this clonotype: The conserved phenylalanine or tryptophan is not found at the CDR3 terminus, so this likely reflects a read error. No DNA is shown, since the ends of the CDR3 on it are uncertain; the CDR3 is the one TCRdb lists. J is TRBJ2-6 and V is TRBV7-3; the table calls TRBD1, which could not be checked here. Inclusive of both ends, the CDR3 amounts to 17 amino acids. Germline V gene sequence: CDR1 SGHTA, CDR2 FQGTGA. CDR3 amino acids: CASSLGSSSYNEQFFGA.

The CDR3: CASSPKAGGQGDSPLHF. In DNA, the CDR3 is TGCGCCAGCAGCCCCAAGGCCGGGGGACAGGGAGACTCACCCCTCCACTTT. J is TRBJ1-6 and V is TRBV4-1; 9 bases agree with TRBD1. The V gene's germline CDR1 is MGHRA and CDR2 YSYEKL. V lost 4 bases and J lost 10; bases outside the gene matches: 14. The CDR3 is 17 residues long.

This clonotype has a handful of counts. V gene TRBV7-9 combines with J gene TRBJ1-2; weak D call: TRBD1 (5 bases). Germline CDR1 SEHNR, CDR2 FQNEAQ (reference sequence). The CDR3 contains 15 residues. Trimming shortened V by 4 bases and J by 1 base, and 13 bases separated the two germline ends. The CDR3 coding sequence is TGTGCCAGCAGCTCCCTAGGGGCCGGTAACTATGGCTACACCTTC. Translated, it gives CASSSLGAGNYGYTF.

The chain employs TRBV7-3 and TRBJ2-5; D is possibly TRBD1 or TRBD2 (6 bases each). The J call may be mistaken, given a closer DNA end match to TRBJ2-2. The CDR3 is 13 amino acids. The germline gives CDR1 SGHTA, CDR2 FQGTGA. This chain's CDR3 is CASSSGALGELFF. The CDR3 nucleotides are TGTGCCAGCAGCTCGGGGGCTCTCGGGGAGCTGTTTTTT.

The CDR3 here is CASSWGQSYEQYF. The CDR3 DNA follows: TGTGCCAGCAGTTGGGGACAGTCCTACGAGCAGTACTTC. This sequence joins TRBV7-4 and TRBJ2-1; 7 nucleotides line up with TRBD1. The J call may not be correct, given that the DNA end is closer to TRBJ2-7. CDR1 SGHVT and CDR2 SQSDAQ come from the germline V gene. The CDR3 contains 13 residues.

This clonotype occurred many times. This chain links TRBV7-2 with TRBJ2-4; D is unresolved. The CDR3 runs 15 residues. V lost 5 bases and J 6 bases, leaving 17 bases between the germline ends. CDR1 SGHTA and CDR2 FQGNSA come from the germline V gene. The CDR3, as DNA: TGTGCCAGCAGCCCAGACCACAACAAGGGAAACATTCAGTACTTC. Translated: CASSPDHNKGNIQYF.

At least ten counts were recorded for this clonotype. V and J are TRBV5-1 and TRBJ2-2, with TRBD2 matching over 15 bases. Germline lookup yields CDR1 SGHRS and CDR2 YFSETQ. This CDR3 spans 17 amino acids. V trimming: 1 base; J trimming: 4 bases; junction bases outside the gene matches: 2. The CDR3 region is CASSLRTSGGATGELFF. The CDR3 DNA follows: TGCGCCAGCAGCTTGCGGACTAGCGGGGGGGCCACCGGGGAGCTGTTTTTT.